A selection of T cell receptor beta chains follows, all from one sample in a study of shared clonotypes between healthy human individuals. The table came from immunoSEQ multiplex PCR; TCRdb's copy has only in-frame clones and leaves some out. The sample consists of millions of clones, just over 90% of them appearing once. What was sequenced was naive CD4+ T cells sorted from blood. These receptors were obtained from a man between 18 and 29 years old in good health. Both conserved end residues are part of each CDR3. Each record gives: D gene, J gene, V gene, clone size, CDR3 protein, CDR3 DNA. A D gene is named only where the DNA matches it firmly. The listing skips clone size in some rows; elsewhere it reads once, few, many or a size class.

NA	TRBJ2-4	TRBV23-1	NA	CASSQYWFSSIQYF	TGCGCCAGCAGTCAATACTGGTTTTCCAGCATTCAGTACTTC
TRBD1	TRBJ2-7	TRBV25-1	NA	CASSDRDRARYEQYF	TGTGCCAGCAGTGACCGGGACAGGGCGCGATACGAGCAGTACTTC
NA	TRBJ2-7	TRBV28	NA	CASSPPVGAFYEQYF	TGTGCCAGCAGTCCCCCGGTGGGGGCCTTCTACGAGCAGTACTTC
NA	TRBJ1-6	TRBV4-1	NA	CASSQETQTRNNSPLHF	TGCGCCAGCAGCCAAGAAACCCAGACCAGAAATAATTCACCCCTCCACTTT
NA	TRBJ2-5	TRBV5-4	NA	CASSYGLNQETQYF	TGTGCCAGCAGCTACGGTCTGAATCAAGAGACCCAGTACTTC
TRBD1	TRBJ1-3	TRBV5-1	NA	CASSLEGAGSGNTIYF	TGCGCCAGCAGCTTGGAGGGGGCTGGTAGTGGAAACACCATATATTTT
NA	TRBJ2-4	TRBV5-1	NA	CASQLGVVSKNIQYF	TGCGCCAGTCAGTTGGGGGTTGTGTCCAAAAACATTCAGTACTTC
NA	TRBJ1-6	TRBV6-5	NA	CASSESLYNSPLHF	TGTGCCAGCAGTGAATCGCTCTATAATTCACCCCTCCACTTT
NA	TRBJ1-1	TRBV30	NA	CAWTGHHTEAFF	TGTGCCTGGACGGGACACCACACTGAAGCTTTCTTT
TRBD2	TRBJ2-5	TRBV5-1	NA	CASSAGLAGVETQYF	TGCGCCAGCAGCGCGGGACTAGCGGGGGTTGAGACCCAGTACTTC
NA	TRBJ1-6	TRBV11-2	few	CASSLVGQFNSPLHF	TGTGCCAGCAGCTTAGTTGGACAGTTTAATTCACCCCTCCACTTT
NA	TRBJ1-3	TRBV5-6	NA	CASSLGQVLVGNTIYF	TGTGCCAGCAGCTTGGGACAGGTCCTGGTCGGAAACACCATATATTTT
NA	TRBJ1-1	TRBV28	NA	CASSLFMNTEAFF	TGTGCCAGCAGTTTATTCATGAACACTGAAGCTTTCTTT
NA	TRBJ1-5	TRBV15	few	CATSLPSNQPQHF	TGTGCCACCAGCCTTCCTTCCAATCAGCCCCAGCATTTT
NA	TRBJ1-1	TRBV30	NA	CAWSEVLSAGGGGTEAFF	TGTGCCTGGAGTGAAGTTTTGTCCGCGGGTGGAGGGGGCACTGAAGCTTTCTTT
NA	TRBJ1-2	TRBV2	NA	CASSQDGNYGYTF	TGTGCCAGCAGTCAGGACGGTAACTATGGCTACACCTTC
TRBD1	TRBJ1-4	TRBV6-5	NA	CASSPRGLGEKLFF	TGTGCCAGCAGCCCCAGGGGGCTCGGTGAAAAACTGTTTTTT
NA	TRBJ1-5	TRBV10-3	few	CAISEVPTGNQPQHF	TGTGCCATCAGTGAGGTCCCCACGGGAAATCAGCCCCAGCATTTT
NA	TRBJ1-1	TRBV6-6	NA	CASSPPESTEAFF	TGTGCCAGCAGTCCACCCGAGAGTACTGAAGCTTTCTTT
NA	TRBJ1-1	TRBV15	NA	CATSRGLLTGASMRTEAFF	TGTGCCACCAGCAGAGGTCTTCTTACAGGAGCCAGTATGAGGACTGAAGCTTTCTTT
TRBD1	TRBJ1-3	TRBV30	NA	CAWRRTGRSGNTIYF	TGTGCCTGGAGGAGGACAGGCCGCTCTGGAAACACCATATATTTT
NA	TRBJ2-4	TRBV7-8	NA	CASSLGWVSNIQYF	TGTGCCAGCAGCTTAGGATGGGTATCAAACATTCAGTACTTC
NA	TRBJ2-5	TRBV7-3	once	CASSLFGGYQETQYF	TGTGCCAGCAGCTTATTCGGGGGCTACCAAGAGACCCAGTACTTC
TRBD1	TRBJ1-2	TRBV5-1	NA	CASSGTGNYGYTF	TGCGCCAGCAGTGGGACAGGGAACTATGGCTACACCTTC
TRBD2	TRBJ2-4	TRBV4-3	NA	CASSQTYPGLTNIQYF	TGCGCCAGCAGCCAGACGTATCCGGGACTAACAAACATTCAGTACTTC
NA	TRBJ2-5	TRBV5-4	NA	CASSLMSGFQETQYF	TGTGCCAGCAGCTTGATGTCCGGATTTCAAGAGACCCAGTACTTC
NA	TRBJ2-7	TRBV5-1	NA	CASSSNLKGEQYF	TGCGCCAGCAGCTCCAACCTTAAGGGCGAGCAGTACTTC
TRBD2	TRBJ2-3	TRBV7-8	NA	CASSLFLASLAGELRTDTQYF	TGTGCCAGCAGCTTATTTTTGGCCTCTCTAGCGGGAGAGTTACGCACAGATACGCAGTATTTT
NA	TRBJ1-4	TRBV5-1	NA	CASSRTATNEKLFF	TGCGCCAGCAGTAGGACGGCAACTAATGAAAAACTGTTTTTT
TRBD1	TRBJ2-6	TRBV7-9	NA	CASSFTTGVLSSGANVLTF	TGTGCCAGCAGCTTCACAACAGGGGTTTTGAGCTCTGGGGCCAACGTCCTGACTTTC
NA	TRBJ1-2	TRBV28	NA	CASSSTFNYGYTF	TGTGCCAGCAGTTCGACATTCAACTATGGCTACACCTTC
TRBD1	TRBJ1-4	TRBV5-1	NA	CASRNTGQTNEKLFF	TGCGCCAGCAGGAATACGGGACAGACTAATGAAAAACTGTTTTTT
NA	TRBJ1-1	TRBV12-5	NA	CASGLVVTRMNTEAFF	TGTGCTAGTGGTTTGGTAGTGACTCGGATGAACACTGAAGCTTTCTTT
NA	TRBJ2-7	TRBV6-6	NA	CASSYGAGTAYEQYF	TGTGCCAGCAGTTACGGGGCAGGGACCGCCTACGAGCAGTACTTC
NA	TRBJ2-5	TRBV4-1	once	CASSQGQGPGAGTQYF	TGCGCCAGCAGCCAAGGCCAGGGACCCGGGGCGGGGACCCAGTACTTC